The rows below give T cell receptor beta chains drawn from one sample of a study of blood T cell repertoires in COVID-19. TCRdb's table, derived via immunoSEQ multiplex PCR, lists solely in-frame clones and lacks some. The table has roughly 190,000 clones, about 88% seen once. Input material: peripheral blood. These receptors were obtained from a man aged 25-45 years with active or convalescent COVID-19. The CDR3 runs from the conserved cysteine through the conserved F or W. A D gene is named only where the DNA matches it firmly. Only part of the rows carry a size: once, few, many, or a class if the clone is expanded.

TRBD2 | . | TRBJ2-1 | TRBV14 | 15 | CASSQSSGRAREQFF | TGTGCCAGCAGCCAGTCTAGCGGGAGGGCCCGTGAGCAGTTCTTC
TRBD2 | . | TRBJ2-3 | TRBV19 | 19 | CASARLGLAGGPGTDTQYF | TGTGCCAGTGCGCGCCTGGGACTAGCGGGAGGGCCCGGCACAGATACGCAGTATTTT
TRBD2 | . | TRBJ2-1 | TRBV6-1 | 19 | CASSEEASSPGRASVKQFF | TGTGCCAGCAGTGAAGAGGCTTCGTCCCCCGGGAGGGCCTCAGTGAAGCAGTTCTTC
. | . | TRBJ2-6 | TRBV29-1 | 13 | CSVAGAGANVLTF | TGCAGCGTTGCGGGGGCTGGGGCCAACGTCCTGACTTTC
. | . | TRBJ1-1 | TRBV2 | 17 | CASIRDLGRRLNTEAFF | TGTGCCAGCATCCGGGATTTGGGCAGGCGGTTGAACACTGAAGCTTTCTTT
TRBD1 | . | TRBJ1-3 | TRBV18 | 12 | CASSPGTGLEHF | TGTGCCAGCTCACCCGGGACAGGGTTGGAGCATTTT
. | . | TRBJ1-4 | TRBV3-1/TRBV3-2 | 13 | CASSPGFNEKLFF | TGTGCCAGCAGCCCGGGGTTCAATGAAAAACTGTTTTTT
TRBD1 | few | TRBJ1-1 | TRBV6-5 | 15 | CASRGQGAGDTEAFF | TGTGCCAGCAGAGGACAGGGGGCGGGGGACACTGAAGCTTTCTTT
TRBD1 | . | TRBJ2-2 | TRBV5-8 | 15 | CASSRRQGVSGELFF | TGTGCCAGCAGCAGGAGACAGGGTGTTTCCGGGGAGCTGTTTTTT
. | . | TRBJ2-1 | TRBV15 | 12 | CATSRRNNEQFF | TGTGCCACCAGCAGGAGGAACAATGAGCAGTTCTTC
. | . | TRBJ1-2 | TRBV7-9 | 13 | CASSRGGDYGYTF | TGTGCCAGCAGCCGGGGGGGAGACTATGGCTACACCTTC
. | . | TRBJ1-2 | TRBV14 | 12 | CASSQGGHGYTF | TGTGCCAGCAGCCAAGGGGGGCATGGCTACACCTTC
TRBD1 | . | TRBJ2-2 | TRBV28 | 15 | CASSLFRGLTGELFF | TGTGCCAGCAGCCTTTTCAGGGGGCTCACCGGGGAGCTGTTTTTT
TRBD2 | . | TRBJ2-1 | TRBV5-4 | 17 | CASSLAGGGAIHDEQFF | TGTGCCAGCAGCTTGGCGGGCGGGGGGGCGATCCACGATGAGCAGTTCTTC
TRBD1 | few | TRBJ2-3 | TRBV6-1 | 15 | CASSEGGTGTDTQYF | TGTGCCAGCAGTGAGGGGGGGACAGGGACAGATACGCAGTATTTT
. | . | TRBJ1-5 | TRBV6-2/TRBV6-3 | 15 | CASSYSTEKSQPQHF | TGTGCCAGCAGTTACTCGACAGAAAAAAGCCAGCCCCAGCATTTT
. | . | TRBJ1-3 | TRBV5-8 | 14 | CASRTETSGNTIYF | TGTGCCAGCAGGACTGAGACGTCTGGAAACACCATATATTTT
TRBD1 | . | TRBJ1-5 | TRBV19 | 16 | CASTWGAGGFNQPQHF | TGTGCCAGCACATGGGGGGCAGGGGGGTTCAATCAGCCCCAGCATTTT
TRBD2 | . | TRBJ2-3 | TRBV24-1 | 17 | CATSDSPPSGRTDTQYF | TGTGCCACCAGTGATTCCCCCCCCAGCGGGAGAACAGATACGCAGTATTTT
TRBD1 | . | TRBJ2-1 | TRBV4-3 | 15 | CASSQDGTGRSEQFF | TGCGCCAGCAGCCAAGATGGGACAGGGAGAAGTGAGCAGTTCTTC
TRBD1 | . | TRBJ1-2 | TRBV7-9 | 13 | CASSPTGATGYTF | TGTGCCAGCAGCCCGACAGGGGCGACTGGCTACACCTTC
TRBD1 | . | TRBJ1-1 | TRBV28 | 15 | CASSVGTGGSTEAFF | TGTGCCAGCAGTGTCGGGACAGGGGGTAGCACTGAAGCTTTCTTT
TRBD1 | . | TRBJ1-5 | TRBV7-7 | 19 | CASSLIGPVDRGQDQPQHF | TGTGCTAGCAGCTTAATAGGTCCTGTCGACAGGGGGCAAGATCAGCCCCAGCATTTT
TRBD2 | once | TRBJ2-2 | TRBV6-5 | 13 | CASERGDTGELFF | TGTGCCAGCGAACGGGGGGACACCGGGGAGCTGTTTTTT
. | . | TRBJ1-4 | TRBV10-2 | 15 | CASSESAGEGEKLFF | TGCGCCAGCAGTGAGTCGGCAGGGGAGGGCGAAAAACTGTTTTTT
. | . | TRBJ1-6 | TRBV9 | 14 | CASSGVQSSSPLHF | TGTGCCAGCAGCGGTGTACAGAGTTCATCACCCCTCCACTTT
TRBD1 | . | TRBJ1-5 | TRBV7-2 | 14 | CASSFDRGHQPQHF | TGTGCCAGCAGCTTCGACAGGGGGCATCAGCCCCAGCATTTT
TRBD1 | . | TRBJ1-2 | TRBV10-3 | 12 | CAIRAGGEGYTF | TGTGCCATCAGGGCAGGGGGTGAGGGCTACACCTTC
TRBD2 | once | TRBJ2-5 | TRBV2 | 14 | CASSAGVGRETQYF | TGTGCCAGCAGCGCGGGAGTTGGGCGGGAGACCCAGTACTTC
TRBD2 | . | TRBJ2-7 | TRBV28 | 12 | CASSLIAGGFYF | TGTGCCAGCAGTCTAATAGCGGGAGGATTTTACTTC
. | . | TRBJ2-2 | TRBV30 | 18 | CAWSPPPGGPTVTGELFF | TGTGCCTGGAGCCCTCCCCCCGGAGGGCCTACCGTCACCGGGGAGCTGTTTTTT
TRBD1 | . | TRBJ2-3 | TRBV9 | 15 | CASSVEGTGVDTQYF | TGTGCCAGCAGCGTAGAGGGGACAGGGGTGGATACGCAGTATTTT
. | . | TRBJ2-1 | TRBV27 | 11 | CASKKRREQFF | TGTGCCAGCAAGAAGCGACGTGAGCAGTTCTTC
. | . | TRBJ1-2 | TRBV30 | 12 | CAWSVLGQDYTF | TGTGCCTGGAGTGTACTCGGCCAGGACTACACCTTC
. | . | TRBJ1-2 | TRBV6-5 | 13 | CASIAGVGYGYTF | TGTGCCAGCATCGCAGGGGTGGGCTATGGCTACACCTTC
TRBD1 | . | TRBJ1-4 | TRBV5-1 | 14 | CASARGQTNEKLFF | TGCGCCAGCGCCAGGGGGCAGACTAATGAAAAACTGTTTTTT
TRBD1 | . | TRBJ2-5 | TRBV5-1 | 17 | CASSFSLRTGGVETQYF | TGCGCCAGCAGCTTTTCCTTACGGACAGGGGGCGTAGAGACCCAGTACTTC
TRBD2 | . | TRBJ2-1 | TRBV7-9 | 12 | CASSFSGNEQFF | TGTGCCAGCAGCTTTAGCGGGAATGAGCAGTTCTTC
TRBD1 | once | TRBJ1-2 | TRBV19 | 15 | CASSIWRDRMYGYTF | TGTGCCAGTAGTATATGGAGGGACAGGATGTATGGCTACACCTTC
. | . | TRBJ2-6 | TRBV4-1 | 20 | CASSQRPGLALSSGANVLTF | TGCGCCAGCAGCCAAAGGCCCGGGTTGGCACTTTCCTCTGGGGCCAACGTCCTGACTTTC
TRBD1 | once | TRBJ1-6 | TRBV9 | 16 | CASSVSRDRVNSPLHF | TGTGCCAGCAGCGTATCCCGGGACAGGGTGAATTCACCCCTCCACTTT
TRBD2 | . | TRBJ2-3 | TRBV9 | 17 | CASSGRGLAGGGNTQYF | TGTGCCAGCAGCGGTCGCGGACTAGCGGGGGGAGGGAATACGCAGTATTTT